The clone carrying this T cell receptor beta chain was detected a few times. Its antigen is as yet unknown. A single heparinised draw of approximately 110 mL on average was taken per donor. The sample comes from a study of beta chain features in type 1 diabetes. Sequencing targeted expressed TCRB transcripts, as all isolated RNA had been reverse transcribed. The average output of naive, central memory and regulatory T cell samples was roughly 3.6 million reads. Using immunoSEQ multiplex PCR, the repertoire was profiled, and TCRdb retains in-frame clones only, with some absent. Among about 700,000 clones listed, roughly 12% were seen once. Broader study findings: A definitive answer on HLA type influencing TCRB rearrangement was not reached here. Among patients with Type 1 diabetes, TCRB CDR3s were moderately but significantly shorter in every one of the four CD4+ subsets.

The V gene's germline CDR1 is SNHLY and CDR2 FYNNEI. V lost 10 bases and J 3 bases, leaving 15 bases between the germline ends. The CDR3 covers 13 residues. The source is a man younger than 35 with type 1 diabetes. Material: naive CD4+ T cells from blood. The chain has TRBV2 and TRBJ1-2; TRBD1 is a possible D gene (6 bases). As DNA, the CDR3 is TGTGCCACAGCCCTCAAGGGGGACTATGGCTACACCTTC. Translation gives CATALKGDYGYTF.